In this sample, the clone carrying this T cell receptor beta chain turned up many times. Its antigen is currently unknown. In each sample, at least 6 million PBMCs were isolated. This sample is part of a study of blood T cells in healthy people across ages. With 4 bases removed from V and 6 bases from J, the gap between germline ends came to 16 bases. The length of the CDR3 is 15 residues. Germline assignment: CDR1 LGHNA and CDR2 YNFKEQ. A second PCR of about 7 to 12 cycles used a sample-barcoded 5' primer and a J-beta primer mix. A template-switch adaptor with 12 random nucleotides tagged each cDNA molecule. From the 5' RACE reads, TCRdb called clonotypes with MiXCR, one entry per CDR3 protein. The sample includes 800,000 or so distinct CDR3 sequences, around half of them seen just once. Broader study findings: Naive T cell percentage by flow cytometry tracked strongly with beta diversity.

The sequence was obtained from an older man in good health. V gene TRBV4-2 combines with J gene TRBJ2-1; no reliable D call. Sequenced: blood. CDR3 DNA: TGTGCCAGCAGCCTCAGTGGTACACTTGGCAATGAGCAGTTCTTC. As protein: CASSLSGTLGNEQFF.